This T cell receptor beta chain emerged from a study of CD8+CD57+ T cells in acquired aplastic anemia (dated by TCRdb to 2016 to 2018). Study-level background: DNA extracted from sorted CD4+ and CD8+ cells had a mean of approximately 3 ug, with a range of 0.2 to 27.4 ug. A CD8+CD57+ expansion meant a frequency higher than the mean frequency seen in healthy subjects. On the study overall, not on this receptor specifically: Patients and healthy controls showed no significant difference in CD8+ Simpson's diversity (P=0.060). Some 30 CD8+ CDR3 sequences were found to be shared between patients and controls, but these sequences appeared to be highly expressed in patients and within the immunodominant clones of the patients.

At the junction V is shortened by 3 bases and J by 7 bases, with 13 bases in between. For CDR1 and CDR2, the germline V gene lists SGHTA and FQGNSA. The CDR3 covers 13 residues, taking in both the cysteine and the phenylalanine. Just the 39-base CDR3 DNA is kept, in frame starting at base 1. Genomic DNA served as template for TCR beta VDJ combination and CDR3 sequence profiling. TCR repertoire sequencing was run on an Illumina HiSeq 2000. The original pipeline was this. TRBV/TRBJ rearrangement plots, CDR3 size and DJ length profiles, and Simpson's diversity index were used to assess repertoires. The immunodominant clone was defined as the most abundant DNA sequence in deep sequencing data. CDR3 amino acid sequences were checked for sharing across subjects and were also compared against the VDJdb database and published repertoires. Through fastp at Q25 and MiXCR, TCRdb rebuilt clones from the public reads, retaining in-frame beta chains. Each entry is one CDR3 protein sequence, shown with its most common DNA and genes. TCRdb's processing, not the authors' own work, is the source of the V and J calls. The sample table records approximately 190,000 distinct CDR3 sequences; roughly half of these occur just once. Approximately 9.7% of the sample goes to the ten largest clones.

Patients chosen for sequencing had shown expansion of CD8+CD57+ cells by flow cytometry. Severe acquired aplastic anemia was diagnosed in all patients according to International Study of Aplastic Anemia and Agranulocytosis and Camitta criteria. No patient had received any therapy when blood was sampled. The study deep-sequenced TCR repertoires of sorted CD4+ and CD8+ blood T cells from severe aplastic anemia patients and healthy subjects. Patients were enrolled under clinicaltrials.gov protocols 00001620, 01623167, 00001397, 00071045, 00081523 and 00961064 in the USA. Ficoll-Paque density gradient centrifugation was used to isolate peripheral blood mononuclear cells. Before DNA extraction, CD4+ and CD8+ T cells were sorted with FACS or magnetic beads. This clonotype showed up many times. Its antigen specificity is not known. No qualities accompany the bases; no much larger clone lies one base away.

The rearranged chain carries TRBV7-2 and TRBJ2-7; no D segment can be confidently identified. The specimen sequenced was sorted CD4+, CD8+, or CD8+CD57+ T cells (not recorded which) from PBMCs. This TCR came from a human donor with aplastic anemia. The nucleotides read TGTGCCAGCAGCTTTAGTCTCCTGGGGGAGCAGTACTTC. Its protein is CASSFSLLGEQYF.